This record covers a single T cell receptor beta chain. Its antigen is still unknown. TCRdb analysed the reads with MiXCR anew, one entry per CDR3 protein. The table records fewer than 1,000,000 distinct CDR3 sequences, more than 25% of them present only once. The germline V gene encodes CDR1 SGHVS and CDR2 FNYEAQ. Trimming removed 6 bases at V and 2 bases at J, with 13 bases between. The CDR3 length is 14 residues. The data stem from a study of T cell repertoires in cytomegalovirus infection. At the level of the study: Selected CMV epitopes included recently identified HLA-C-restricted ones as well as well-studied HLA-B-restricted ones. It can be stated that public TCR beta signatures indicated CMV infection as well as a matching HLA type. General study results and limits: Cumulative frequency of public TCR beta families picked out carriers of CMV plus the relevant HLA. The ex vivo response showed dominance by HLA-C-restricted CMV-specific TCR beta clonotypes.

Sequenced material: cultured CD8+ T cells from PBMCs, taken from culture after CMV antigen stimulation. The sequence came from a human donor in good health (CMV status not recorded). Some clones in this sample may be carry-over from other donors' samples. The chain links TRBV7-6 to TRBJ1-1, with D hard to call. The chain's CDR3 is CASSRSWGNTEAFF. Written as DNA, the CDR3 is TGTGCCAGCAGTCGTTCTTGGGGAAACACTGAAGCTTTCTTT.